Below, 27 T cell receptor beta chains from the same sample are listed, as sequenced in a study of blood T cell repertoires in COVID-19. Sequencing used immunoSEQ multiplex PCR; TCRdb keeps in-frame clones, though not all of them. The sample consists of approximately 280,000 clones, roughly 89% of them appearing once. What was sequenced was PBMCs or T cells enriched from blood (not recorded which). Receptors were obtained from a woman aged 18-30 years with acute COVID-19.

The V and J genes are TRBV27 and TRBJ2-2, with 7 bases fitting TRBD2. CDR1 is MNHEY, CDR2 SMNVEV, per germline (reference sequence). CDR3 length: 14 amino acids. Germline trimming cut 6 bases from V and 3 bases from J; bases unmatched to any gene: 4. CDR3 DNA: TGTGCCAGCAGCGGGGGGATGGACACCGGGGAGCTGTTTTTT. Translation gives CASSGGMDTGELFF.

J is TRBJ2-7 and V is TRBV2, with 10 positions matching TRBD2. CDR1 SNHLY and CDR2 FYNNEI come from the germline V gene. The ends lost 6 bases at V and 4 bases at J; junction bases unmatched: 9. The CDR3 is 15 residues long. The CDR3, as DNA: TGTGCCAGCAGGCGTCCGGGACTAGCGACATACGAGCAGTACTTC. It codes for CASRRPGLATYEQYF.

The CDR3 DNA sequence: TGTGCCAGCAGCTTATCCCGACAGGTGAATCAGCCCCAGCATTTT. Encoded protein: CASSLSRQVNQPQHF. This sequence joins TRBV7-8 and TRBJ1-5, with D perhaps matching TRBD1 (6 bases). Germline CDR1 reads SGHVS; CDR2 reads FQNEAQ. V was pared by 2 bases and J by 4 bases, with 12 bases between. The CDR3 is 15 amino acids.

This clone has more than one count but fewer than ten. The chain recombines TRBV6-5 with TRBJ2-2, with a weak D call TRBD1 (6 bases). Per the germline V gene, CDR1 is MNHEY and CDR2 is SVGAGI. The V and J ends lost 9 bases and 5 bases respectively, with 13 bases between them. This CDR3 has 13 amino acids. For the CDR3, the DNA is TGTGCCAGTTCGGGACATGAGACCGGGGAGCTGTTTTTT. It translates to CASSGHETGELFF.

The rearrangement uses TRBV21-1 and TRBJ2-7; no DNA check was done on the table's D call, TRBD1. TRBV21-1 constitutes a pseudogene. The CDR3 totals 15 residues. CDR3 sequence reads: CASSTLGTGTYEQYF. CDR3 coding DNA: TGTGCCAGCAGCACCCTCGGGACAGGAACCTACGAGCAGTACTTC.

Notes on this clone: A junction end diverges from the germline sequence, so it may reflect a read error. This sample also contains other DNA sequences that code for the same CDR3. The rearrangement links TRBV28 to TRBJ2-7, with 16 bases aligning to TRBD2. The germline V gene encodes CDR1 MDHEN and CDR2 SYDVKM. There are 15 residues in the CDR3. The CDR3 spells CASSRGLAGGPAGDF. The CDR3 region has the DNA TGTGCCAGTAGTCGGGGACTAGCGGGAGGGCCTGCTGGGGACTTC.

The rearrangement uses TRBV5-5 and TRBJ1-2; 8 nucleotides agree with TRBD1. Germline CDR1 is SGHKS and CDR2 is YYEKEE (reference sequence). The CDR3 consists of 14 residues. V shed 1 base and J 6 bases; nucleotides not matched to a gene: 5. The CDR3 is CASSLQGARDGYTF. DNA of the CDR3: TGTGCCAGCAGCTTGCAGGGGGCGAGGGATGGCTACACCTTC.

The chain recombines TRBV7-2 with TRBJ2-7; possibly TRBD2 for D (6 bases). This CDR3 comprises 12 residues. V was clipped by 1 base and J by 7 bases, with 8 bases between them. Per the germline V gene, CDR1 is SGHTA and CDR2 is FQGNSA. The CDR3 DNA reads as TGTGCCAGCAGCTTAGGTCGGGGGGAGCAGTACTTC. Its protein product is CASSLGRGEQYF.

CDR3 DNA sequence: TGTGCCAGCACTTACTGGGGACAGGGTGGATGGCAGCCCCAGCATTTT. It translates to CASTYWGQGGWQPQHF. The genes are TRBV27 and TRBJ1-5, with 9 bases aligning to TRBD1. The junction had 14 bases not matched to a gene; V was cut back by 7 bases and J by 7 bases. CDR1 and CDR2 from the germline V gene are MNHEY and SMNVEV (reference sequence). CDR3 size: 16 residues.

The V gene is TRBV27, the J gene TRBJ1-5, with 7 bases identical to TRBD1. Germline values: CDR1 MNHEY, CDR2 SMNVEV (reference sequence). This CDR3 contains 16 residues. V shed 7 bases, J shed 0 bases, and the junction held 9 bases outside the gene matches. The CDR3 sequence is CASKARTGDSNQPQHF. DNA of the CDR3: TGTGCCAGCAAGGCCCGGACAGGAGATAGCAATCAGCCCCAGCATTTT.

The chain combines TRBV6-1 with TRBJ1-1; perhaps TRBD1 as D (5 bases). The ends were cut back, 2 bases at V and 7 bases at J, with 17 bases in the middle. The CDR3 has 15 amino acids. The germline gives CDR1 MNHNS, CDR2 SASEGT. CDR3 sequence reads: CASSETWSGSVEAFF. CDR3 nucleotides: TGTGCCAGCAGTGAAACGTGGTCAGGGTCGGTTGAAGCTTTCTTT.

The chain combines TRBV7-2 with TRBJ2-1, with TRBD2 identical over 10 bases. V dropped 2 bases and J dropped 3; count of bases not matched to a gene: 7. CDR1 SGHTA and CDR2 FQGNSA come from the germline V gene. This CDR3 comprises 17 residues. In nucleotides, the CDR3 is TGTGCCAGCAGCTTAAGGCCTAGCGGGAGAGGCTACAATGAGCAGTTCTTC. Its translation is CASSLRPSGRGYNEQFF.

The CDR3 sequence: CASSEGQANYGYTF. The DNA for the CDR3 is TGTGCCAGCAGTGAAGGGCAAGCTAACTATGGCTACACCTTC. V usage is TRBV25-1 and J usage is TRBJ1-2; D is undetermined. CDR1 and CDR2 (germline): MGHDK, SYGVNS. There are 14 residues in the CDR3. V was pared by 2 bases and J by 0 bases, with 7 bases between.

This rearrangement joins TRBV7-3 to TRBJ2-3; 7 bases agree with TRBD2. Trimming cost V 2 bases and J 5 bases; bases outside gene matches: 7. The CDR3 sequence is 15 residues long. CDR1 is SGHTA, CDR2 FQGTGA, per germline. CDR3 residues: CASSLEAGVEDTQYF. DNA for the CDR3: TGTGCCAGCAGCTTAGAGGCGGGAGTGGAAGATACGCAGTATTTT.

The rearrangement links TRBV2 to TRBJ2-7; 8 bases agree with TRBD1. The CDR3 consists of 15 residues. The V gene's germline CDR1 is SNHLY and CDR2 FYNNEI. J was trimmed by 3 bases and V by 5 bases; bases with no gene match: 9. Here the CDR3 DNA reads TGTGCCAGCAGTCCAGCCCGGACAGGGCGCTACGAGCAGTACTTC. Residues: CASSPARTGRYEQYF.

The rearrangement uses TRBV3-1 (or the pseudogene TRBV3-2) and TRBJ1-2, with a weak D call TRBD1 (5 bases). The CDR3 spans 14 residues. Germline V gene data show CDR1 as LGHDT and CDR2 as YNNKEL (reference sequence). The ends were cut back, 0 bases at V and 4 bases at J, with 9 bases in the middle. The DNA of the CDR3 is TGTGCCAGCAGCCAAGATAGGGGCCTCTATGGCTACACCTTC. Its protein product is CASSQDRGLYGYTF.

The rearrangement joins TRBV10-3 to TRBJ1-2, with 7 nucleotides matching TRBD1. The junction had 4 bases not matched to a gene; V was cut back by 6 bases and J by 3 bases. CDR3 length equals 13 residues. Germline lookup yields CDR1 ENHRY and CDR2 SYGVKD. The CDR3 loop reads CAISWDSYYGYTF. Written as DNA, the CDR3 is TGTGCCATCAGCTGGGACAGCTACTATGGCTACACCTTC.

This chain joins TRBV5-1 and TRBJ2-7; 14 positions agree with TRBD2. The CDR3 consists of 16 residues. The V segment lost 0 bases and the J segment 5 bases; nucleotides outside the gene matches: 4. Germline V gives CDR1 SGHRS, CDR2 YFSETQ. CDR3 in DNA: TGCGCCAGCAGCTTGGGGGGACTAGCGGGAGTTGACGAGCAGTACTTC. Residues: CASSLGGLAGVDEQYF.

The chain uses TRBV19 and TRBJ2-7; 7 positions match TRBD1. V was pared by 4 bases and J by 2 bases, with 5 bases of the junction left unmatched. Germline-derived CDR1 and CDR2 are LNHDA and SQIVND (reference sequence). This CDR3 is built from 14 residues. This CDR3 is CASSTPTGTYEQYF. CDR3 DNA: TGTGCCAGTAGTACGCCGACAGGGACCTACGAGCAGTACTTC.

Here the CDR3 DNA reads TGTGCCACCAGTGAGGGACAGGGGGCCCCCAATGAGCAGTTCTTC. Residues: CATSEGQGAPNEQFF. The genes are TRBV24-1 and TRBJ2-1, with 12 positions matching TRBD1. The germline V gene has CDR1 KGHDR and CDR2 SFDVKD. The CDR3 is made up of 15 amino acids. V lost 4 bases and J lost 6; bases outside the gene matches: 3.

In regard to this clone: Other DNA sequences in this sample translate to the same CDR3. This chain joins TRBV9 and TRBJ2-6; a weak D match, TRBD2 (7 bases). The CDR3 has 16 residues. Germline CDR1 SGDLS, CDR2 YYNGEE. Trimming cost V 3 bases and J 2 bases, with 12 bases left between them. The CDR3 DNA reads TGTGCCAGCAGCGCGCGAGGGGGGGCTGGGGCCAACGTCCTGACTTTC. Translating it yields CASSARGGAGANVLTF.

The gene calls are TRBV18 and TRBJ2-7, with D perhaps matching TRBD2 (6 bases). Germline CDR1 reads KGHSH; CDR2 reads LQKENI. The length of the CDR3 is 13 residues. Trimming took off 1 base at V and 4 bases at J, with 8 bases between the two ends. The CDR3 loop reads CASSPRRGYEQYF. The CDR3, as DNA: TGTGCCAGCTCACCACGTCGGGGGTACGAGCAGTACTTC.

The chain is built from TRBV5-1 and TRBJ2-7; D perhaps matches TRBD2 (6 bases). The CDR3 is 14 residues long. Trimming removed 6 bases from V and 2 bases from J, with 15 bases in between. Germline lookup yields CDR1 SGHRS and CDR2 YFSETQ. In DNA, the CDR3 is TGCGCCAGCAACAGAGGGGCGGGGCCCTACGAGCAGTACTTC. The encoded protein is CASNRGAGPYEQYF.

The V gene is TRBV30, the J gene TRBJ1-1; D is perhaps TRBD1 (5 bases). The V end was cut by 2 bases, the J end by 4 bases, with 11 bases between. This CDR3 is built from 13 residues. Germline V gene data show CDR1 as GTSNPN and CDR2 as SVGIG (reference sequence). The CDR3 loop is CAWSPQGATEAFF. Written as DNA, the CDR3 is TGTGCCTGGAGTCCGCAGGGTGCCACTGAAGCTTTCTTT.

The rearrangement uses TRBV20-1 and TRBJ1-4; D is unresolved. From germline, CDR1 is DFQATT and CDR2 SNEGSKA (reference sequence). The CDR3 is made up of 11 amino acids. V shed 7 bases and J shed 3 bases, with 6 bases lying between them. The CDR3 sequence: CSGTANEKLFF. The CDR3 DNA is TGCAGTGGCACAGCTAATGAAAAACTGTTTTTT.

This chain connects TRBV7-2 to TRBJ1-1; D ambiguous. With 4 bases removed from V and 5 bases from J, the gap between germline ends came to 5 bases. Germline-derived CDR1 and CDR2 are SGHTA and FQGNSA. The CDR3 sequence is 11 residues long. DNA of the CDR3: TGTGCCAGCAGCTGGAGGACTGAAGCTTTCTTT. This gives the protein CASSWRTEAFF.

This chain uses TRBV2 with TRBJ2-2, with 8 bases identical to TRBD1. CDR1 and CDR2 (germline): SNHLY, FYNNEI. The CDR3 is 12 amino acids. V shed 9 bases, J shed 10 bases, and the junction held 7 bases outside the gene matches. The CDR3 spells CARRQGAMELFF. The CDR3 DNA reads TGTGCCAGACGGCAGGGGGCGATGGAGCTGTTTTTT.